Listed below are T cell receptor beta chains from one sample, sequenced in a study of cytomegalovirus exposure and HLA in healthy donors. Method: immunoSEQ multiplex PCR; TCRdb's copy keeps in-frame clones and lacks some. The repertoire holds about 150,000 clones, with more than 75% as singletons. The specimen was PBMCs. Receptor source: a human donor in good health. Both conserved end residues are part of each CDR3. A clone size is listed for some rows: how often the clone was seen (once, few, many), or a class if it is expanded.

v_gene: TRBV4-1
abundance: once
j_gene: TRBJ2-7
CDR3aa: CASSQTGTGTSGTRQYF

v_gene: TRBV7-2
abundance: .
j_gene: TRBJ1-2
CDR3aa: CASGEQGGLYGYTF

v_gene: TRBV21-1
abundance: .
j_gene: TRBJ1-1
CDR3aa: CASSPRGAAADNTEAFF

v_gene: TRBV11-3
abundance: .
j_gene: TRBJ2-7
CDR3aa: CASSLGSTGYEQYF

v_gene: TRBV4-1
abundance: .
j_gene: TRBJ1-5
CDR3aa: CASSQERGNSNQPQHF

v_gene: TRBV7-6
abundance: .
j_gene: TRBJ2-2
CDR3aa: CASSLEVSTVTGELFF

v_gene: TRBV28
abundance: .
j_gene: TRBJ2-7
CDR3aa: CASSFWLRSAREQYF

v_gene: TRBV6-5
abundance: .
j_gene: TRBJ2-1
CDR3aa: CASRSLAGAYNEQFF

v_gene: TRBV10-2
abundance: .
j_gene: TRBJ2-5
CDR3aa: CASRLQETQYF

v_gene: TRBV28
abundance: .
j_gene: TRBJ2-7
CDR3aa: CASRNEGASYEQYF

v_gene: TRBV6-5
abundance: .
j_gene: TRBJ2-5
CDR3aa: CASSATLAGQRAQYF

v_gene: TRBV4-2
abundance: .
j_gene: TRBJ2-5
CDR3aa: CASSHGTSGSQEVETQYF

v_gene: TRBV9
abundance: few
j_gene: TRBJ2-2
CDR3aa: CASSEAAGTSTGELFF

v_gene: TRBV11-2
abundance: .
j_gene: TRBJ2-7
CDR3aa: CASSPIGSGIHEQYF

v_gene: TRBV15
abundance: .
j_gene: TRBJ1-1
CDR3aa: CATSSLRTGTNTEAFF

v_gene: TRBV19
abundance: once
j_gene: TRBJ2-7
CDR3aa: CASSLAGGPSYEQYF

v_gene: TRBV19
abundance: .
j_gene: TRBJ2-7
CDR3aa: CASSIRDNSYEQYF

v_gene: TRBV7-8
abundance: .
j_gene: TRBJ2-1
CDR3aa: CASSTSLGIAHNEQFF

v_gene: TRBV7-9
abundance: .
j_gene: TRBJ2-3
CDR3aa: CASSLGGLTDTQYF

v_gene: TRBV7-2
abundance: .
j_gene: TRBJ2-3
CDR3aa: CASSRNPGQDGITQYF

v_gene: TRBV6-5
abundance: .
j_gene: TRBJ2-7
CDR3aa: CASSYTPGGPYEQYF

v_gene: TRBV10-3
abundance: .
j_gene: TRBJ2-2
CDR3aa: CAIRSEGDTGELFF

v_gene: TRBV12-1
abundance: .
j_gene: TRBJ2-1
CDR3aa: CASSSTFPVVIRGAYNEQFF

v_gene: TRBV30
abundance: .
j_gene: TRBJ1-2
CDR3aa: CAWSSLTGLGGYTF

v_gene: TRBV19
abundance: .
j_gene: TRBJ2-6
CDR3aa: CASSIVAGAGANVLTF